This T cell receptor (beta chain) was sequenced for a study of Ad26.COV2.S vaccination and SARS-CoV-2 variants. This clone was observed a single time. Method: immunoSEQ multiplex PCR; TCRdb's copy keeps in-frame clones and lacks some. The sample carries under 400,000 clones, roughly 91% recorded once. Described treatment: 19 received Ad26.COV2.S at low or high dose, single or two shots; 5 received placebo; per-sample allocation not given. Sampling occurred on day 63 after the first vaccine or placebo injection. The CDR3 sequence is 17 residues long. Germline assignment: CDR1 SGDLS and CDR2 YYNGEE. Trimming removed 0 bases from V and 1 base from J; junction bases left unmatched: 6.

The source was peripheral blood, collected in a trial of Ad26.COV2.S vaccine versus placebo. This sequence originates from a person aged 18-60 years who received the Ad26.COV2.S COVID-19 vaccine or a placebo. This chain uses TRBV9 with TRBJ2-3, with 9 bases that match TRBD2. For the CDR3, the DNA is TGTGCCAGCAGCGTAGTAGGACTAGCGTCAGGCACAGATACGCAGTATTTT. As protein: CASSVVGLASGTDTQYF.